The 20 T cell receptor beta chains below all came from one sample that was sequenced in a study of tumor-infiltrating lymphocytes in primary liver carcinoma. From 500 to 600 ng of total RNA, TCR beta-specific cDNA was reverse-transcribed using a constant-region primer. Three-round nested multiplex PCR performed with slightly modified ARM-PCR produced the TCR beta libraries. The first two PCR rounds, approximately 10 cycles each, used TRBV1-TRBV30 forward primers and a C-beta reverse primer. TCRdb passed the multiplex PCR reads through MiXCR, listing each CDR3 protein once. In the table there are about 120,000 distinct CDR3 sequences, about two thirds of which are singletons. For each extraction, RNA and DNA were obtained together from approximately 20-30 mg of unsorted bulk tissue. The sequenced sample was tumor-adjacent normal liver tissue. Receptors were obtained from a woman aged 55-70 years with primary liver carcinoma and hepatitis B virus infection.

Comment on this clonotype: Being one base from a much bigger clone, this may be a read error. The V call is TRBV5-4, the J call TRBJ2-7; D is unresolved. This CDR3 comprises 13 residues. Germline assignment: CDR1 SGHNT and CDR2 YYREEE (reference sequence). The CDR3 loop reads CASSLGSSYEHYF. The DNA of the CDR3 is TGTGCCAGCAGCTTGGGTAGCTCCTACGAGCACTACTTC.

Note on this clonotype: The junction shows a germline mismatch at one end, possibly a read error. This chain connects TRBV4-1 to TRBJ2-1; 7 positions match TRBD1. This CDR3 spans 15 amino acids. The germline V gene has CDR1 MGHRA and CDR2 YSYEKL. For the CDR3, the DNA is TGCGCCAGCAGCCGTGGACAGGTCCAATACAGTGAGCAATTCTTC. This gives the protein CASSRGQVQYSEQFF.

This clonotype was found many times. The chain combines TRBV10-1 with TRBJ2-3, with 10 bases that match TRBD1. The V gene's germline CDR1 is WNHNN and CDR2 SYGVQD (reference sequence). This CDR3 comprises 16 residues. Trimming cost V 6 bases and J 0 bases; bases outside gene matches: 6. The CDR3 protein is CASSSGQGVSTDTQYF. Here the CDR3 DNA reads TGCGCCAGCAGCTCCGGACAGGGGGTTAGCACAGATACGCAGTATTTT.

The genes are TRBV28 and TRBJ2-3; 8 nucleotides match TRBD1. The germline CDR1 and CDR2 sequences are MDHEN and SYDVKM. The CDR3 is made up of 19 amino acids. Unmatched junction bases numbered 18, after V lost 6 bases and J lost 1 base. CDR3: CASSPGPDRGWGGTDTQYF. CDR3 sequence (DNA): TGTGCCAGCAGCCCCGGCCCCGACAGGGGTTGGGGAGGCACAGATACGCAGTATTTT.

Points on this clonotype: A much larger clone is a single base away; this may be a read error. V and J are TRBV28 and TRBJ2-3; D call uncertain. This CDR3 contains 14 residues. Germline values: CDR1 MDHEN, CDR2 SYDVKM. Trimming pared 3 bases from V and 1 base from J, leaving 8 bases between. The CDR3 DNA sequence: TGTGCCAGCAGTTTGGCCGACTGCACAGATACGCAGTATTTT. Protein product: CASSLADCTDTQYF.

In its sample, this clonotype was seen many times. The rearrangement links TRBV28 to TRBJ2-6; maybe TRBD2 (6 bases). CDR3 length equals 21 residues. CDR1 MDHEN and CDR2 SYDVKM come from the germline V gene. V lost 8 bases, J lost 2 bases, and 31 bases lay in between. The DNA for the CDR3 is TGTGCCAGCTCCCTTGGGTACCTTGGGCGTTGGGGGGAACCTGGGGCCAACGTCCTGACTTTC. It is translated as CASSLGYLGRWGEPGANVLTF.

The gene calls are TRBV4-2 and TRBJ2-3, with no clear D. Germline V CDR1 and CDR2: LGHNA, YNFKEQ. This CDR3 is built from 13 residues. The CDR3 DNA reads TGTGTCACCAGCCAAGTATTGGGAGATACGCAGTATTTT. It encodes CVTSQVLGDTQYF.

Turning to this clonotype: A junction end diverges from the germline sequence, so it may reflect a read error. The chain employs TRBV10-3 and TRBJ2-1, with a weak D call TRBD2 (5 bases). Germline V gene data show CDR1 as ENHRY and CDR2 as SYGVKD. The CDR3 extends over 13 amino acids. The CDR3 DNA reads TGTGCTATCAGTGACCACGAGGGTGGCGGGCAGATCTTC. Translation: CAISDHEGGGQIF.

To note about this clonotype: Since no conserved phenylalanine or tryptophan closes the CDR3, a read error is the likely cause. The chain combines TRBV29-1 with TRBJ1-6; D is perhaps TRBD1 (5 bases). CDR3 size: 13 residues. Germline CDR1 is SQVTM and CDR2 is ANQGSEA. V shed 6 bases and J shed 7 bases, with 13 bases lying between them. In DNA form, the CDR3 reads TGCAGCGTGACACAGGTAGCCAATTCACCCCTCCACTAT. This translates into CSVTQVANSPLHY.

Remarks on this clonotype: At one end the junction does not follow the germline gene, possibly because of a read error. This sequence joins TRBV12-3 or TRBV12-4 and TRBJ2-2, with D perhaps matching TRBD1 or TRBD2 (5 bases each). There are 16 residues in the CDR3. This chain's CDR3 is CASRQSGGTNTRELFF. The CDR3 coding sequence is TGTGCCAGTAGGCAAAGTGGGGGTACGAACACCAGGGAGCTGTTTTTT.

A note on this clonotype: Possible read error: a much larger clone is one base away. J is TRBJ2-1 and V is TRBV5-1; 14 positions agree with TRBD2. The CDR3 contains 17 residues. CDR1 and CDR2 (germline): SGHRS, YFSETQ. CDR3 sequence (DNA): TGCACCAGCAGCTTGGAGACTAGCGGGAGGGCCAACAATGAGCAGTTCTTC. Protein product: CTSSLETSGRANNEQFF.

Regarding this clonotype: Possible read error: a much larger clone is one base away. The rearrangement uses TRBV28 and TRBJ1-3; the match to TRBD1 covers 9 bases. Germline lookup yields CDR1 MDHEN and CDR2 SYDVKM. The CDR3 covers 16 residues. Here the CDR3 DNA reads TGTGCCAGCAGTTTCCGGGACAGGGAACCTGGAAGCACCATATATTTT. Translated, it gives CASSFRDREPGSTIYF.

With regard to this clonotype: Compared with germline, one end of the junction differs, possibly owing to a read error. V usage is TRBV29-1 and J usage is TRBJ2-2, with a tentative D call TRBD2 (5 bases). CDR1 is SQVTM, CDR2 ANQGSEA, per germline. The length of the CDR3 is 16 residues. The CDR3 is CSVNLVEHHNTGELFF. As DNA, the CDR3 is TGCAGCGTTAATTTGGTGGAGCACCATAACACCGGGGAGCTGTTTTTC.

As regards this clonotype: The CDR3 end shows no conserved phenylalanine or tryptophan, and so a read error is likely. The chain joins TRBV11-1 to TRBJ2-4; D is perhaps TRBD1 or TRBD2 (6 bases each). Trimming took 0 bases from V and 5 from J, leaving 14 bases between them. CDR1 and CDR2 (germline): SGHAT, FQDESV (reference sequence). The CDR3 is 16 residues long. The CDR3, as DNA: TGTGCCAGCAGCTTAGCGGGGGGCAGGGGACAAAACATTCAGTACCTC. Its translation: CASSLAGGRGQNIQYL.

As for this clonotype: A junction end diverges from the germline sequence, so it may reflect a read error. The V and J genes are TRBV4-1 and TRBJ1-5; 7 bases are a match to TRBD1. Germline CDR1 MGHRA, CDR2 YSYEKL. The CDR3 has 17 amino acids. The chain's CDR3 is CDSSPRQGVTLNQPQHF. CDR3 nucleotides: TGCGACAGCAGCCCTCGACAGGGAGTGACCCTTAATCAGCCCCAGCATTTT.

Details on this clonotype: At one end the junction does not follow the germline gene, possibly because of a read error. V and J are TRBV4-1 and TRBJ2-1; TRBD1 agrees at 9 bases. The CDR3 spans 17 residues. Germline lookup yields CDR1 MGHRA and CDR2 YSYEKL. As DNA, the CDR3 is TGCGCCAGCAGTCTCACACAGGGGGCTGGGGTATACAATGAGCAGCACTTC. As protein: CASSLTQGAGVYNEQHF.

The table lists this clonotype with many counts. V and J are TRBV5-1 and TRBJ1-5; the D is unclear. The germline V and J ends were trimmed by 0 bases and 3 bases, with 13 bases remaining between them. The CDR3 is 16 residues long. Germline assignment: CDR1 SGHRS and CDR2 YFSETQ. The chain's CDR3 is CASSLGPGEPNQPQHF. The CDR3 DNA sequence: TGCGCCAGCAGCTTGGGGCCAGGAGAACCCAATCAGCCCCAGCATTTT. Full variable domain (rest looked up from reference TRBV5-1 and TRBJ1-5): KAGVTQTPRYLIKTRGQQVTLSCSPISGHRSVSWYQQTPGQGLQFLFEYFSETQRNKGNFPGRFSGRQFSNSRSEMNVSTLELGDSALYLCASSLGPGEPNQPQHFGDGTRLSIL.

Regarding this clonotype: A much larger clone is a single base away; this may be a read error. The chain links TRBV5-1 to TRBJ2-7; 8 bases are shared with TRBD1. The germline gives CDR1 SGHRS, CDR2 YFSETQ. This CDR3 contains 17 residues. Trimming took 7 bases from V and 0 from J; bases not matched to a gene: 15. As DNA, the CDR3 is TGCGCCAGCGGCCTCCCGGGCAGGGGGCAGTTCTCCTACGAGCAGTACTTC. Its translation is CASGLPGRGQFSYEQYF.

About this clonotype: An end of the junction differs from the germline gene, which may be a read error. In DNA, the CDR3 is TGCGCCAGCAGCTTAGATATGGGACTAGTTCCCGAGCAGTGCTTC. It specifies CASSLDMGLVPEQCF. The V and J genes are TRBV11-2 and TRBJ2-7; TRBD2 aligns across 8 bases. The germline V gene encodes CDR1 SGHAT and CDR2 FQNNGV. The CDR3 sequence is 15 residues long.

This clonotype was detected many times. This rearrangement joins TRBV28 to TRBJ2-7; possibly TRBD2 for D (5 bases). Germline assignment: CDR1 MDHEN and CDR2 SYDVKM. The germline V and J ends were trimmed by 5 bases and 4 bases, with 6 bases remaining between them. The CDR3 contains 11 residues. The CDR3 is CASSPGYEQYF. The CDR3 DNA reads as TGTGCCAGCAGTCCGGGGTACGAGCAGTACTTC.